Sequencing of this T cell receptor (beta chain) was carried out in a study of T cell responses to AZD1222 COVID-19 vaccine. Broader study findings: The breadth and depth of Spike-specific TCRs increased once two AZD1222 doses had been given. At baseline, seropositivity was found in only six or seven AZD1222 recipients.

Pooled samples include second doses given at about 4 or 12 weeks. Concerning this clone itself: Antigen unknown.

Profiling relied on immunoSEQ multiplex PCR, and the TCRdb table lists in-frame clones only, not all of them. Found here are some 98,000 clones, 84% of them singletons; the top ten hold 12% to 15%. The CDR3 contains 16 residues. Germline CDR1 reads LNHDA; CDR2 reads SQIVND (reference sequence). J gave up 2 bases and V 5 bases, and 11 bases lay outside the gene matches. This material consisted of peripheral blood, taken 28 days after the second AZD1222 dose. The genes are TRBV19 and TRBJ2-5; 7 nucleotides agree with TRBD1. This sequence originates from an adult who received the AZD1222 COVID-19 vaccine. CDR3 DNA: TGTGCCAGTAGTTCGAGAGGACAGGCCATGCAAGAGACCCAGTACTTC. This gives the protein CASSSRGQAMQETQYF.